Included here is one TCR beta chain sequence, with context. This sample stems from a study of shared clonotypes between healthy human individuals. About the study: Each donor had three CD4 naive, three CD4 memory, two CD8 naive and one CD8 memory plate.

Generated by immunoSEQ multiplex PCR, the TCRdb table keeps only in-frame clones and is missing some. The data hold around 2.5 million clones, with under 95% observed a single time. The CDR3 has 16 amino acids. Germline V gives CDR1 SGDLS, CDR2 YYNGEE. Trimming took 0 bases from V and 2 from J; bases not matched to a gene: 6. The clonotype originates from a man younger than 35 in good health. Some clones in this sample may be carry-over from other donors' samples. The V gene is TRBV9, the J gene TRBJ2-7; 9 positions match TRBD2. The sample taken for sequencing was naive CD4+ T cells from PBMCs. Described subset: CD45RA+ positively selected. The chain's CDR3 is CASSVGSSGSTYEQYF. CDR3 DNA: TGTGCCAGCAGCGTAGGAAGTAGCGGGAGTACCTACGAGCAGTACTTC.